Following are 5 T cell receptor beta chains from one sample sequenced in a study of cytomegalovirus exposure and HLA in healthy donors. Both 60 Vbeta primers and 13 Jbeta primers went into the PCR. Using immunoSEQ multiplex PCR, the repertoire was profiled, and TCRdb retains in-frame clones only, with some absent. The sample records approximately 200,000 clones, 60% to 80% being singletons. The sequencing input was PBMCs. The origin of the receptors is a man in his late teens or twenties in good health and CMV-seronegative.

V gene TRBV15 combines with J gene TRBJ1-6, with TRBD1 identical over 8 bases. The length of the CDR3 is 16 residues. The V segment lost 1 base and the J segment 4 bases; nucleotides outside the gene matches: 3. Germline V CDR1 and CDR2: LNHNV, YYDKDF (reference sequence). Here the CDR3 reads CATSRAGQAYNSPLHF. The CDR3 bases are TGTGCCACCAGCAGAGCGGGACAGGCTTATAATTCACCCCTCCACTTT.

This sequence joins TRBV12-5 and TRBJ1-1, with 7 bases matching TRBD1. This CDR3 is 14 amino acids long. V shed 6 bases, J shed 1 base, and the junction held 5 bases outside the gene matches. CDR1 and CDR2 from the germline V gene are LGHNT and FRNRAP. The CDR3 bases are TGTGCTAGTGGCCTGGGACAGACGAACACTGAAGCTTTCTTT. This translates into CASGLGQTNTEAFF.

This sequence joins TRBV4-3 and TRBJ1-2; D uncertain. V dropped 0 bases and J dropped 0 bases, with 8 bases sitting between them. The CDR3 contains 15 residues. Germline V gives CDR1 LGHNA, CDR2 YSLEER. CDR3 coding DNA: TGCGCCAGCAGCCAAGATTGGCAGTCTAACTATGGCTACACCTTC. The encoded protein is CASSQDWQSNYGYTF.

The genes are TRBV6-1 and TRBJ2-1; no firm D call. The CDR3 sequence is 14 residues long. Trimming cost V 0 bases and J 12 bases, with 15 bases left between them. Germline V gives CDR1 MNHNS, CDR2 SASEGT. The DNA for the CDR3 is TGTGCCAGCAGTGAAGCTGGTAGTTTAAGAGGGCAGTTCTTC. Its protein is CASSEAGSLRGQFF.

This clone was counted at least ten times. The chain joins TRBV4-3 to TRBJ1-1, with D hard to call. Germline loops: CDR1 LGHNA, CDR2 YSLEER. CDR3 length: 14 residues. The ends were cut back, 0 bases at V and 1 base at J, with 6 bases in the middle. The CDR3 reads CASSQDSSNTEAFF. The CDR3 DNA reads as TGCGCCAGCAGCCAAGATAGTTCGAACACTGAAGCTTTCTTT.